What follows are 12 T cell receptor beta chains derived from one specimen sequenced in a study of T-cell memory formation after mild COVID-19. TCRdb ran MiXCR on the 5' RACE reads and lists one entry per CDR3 protein. The sample lists some 86,000 distinct CDR3 sequences; about 23% were seen once. Sequenced sample: PBMCs or a T cell subset sorted from them (not recorded which). The receptors shown here come from a man aged 18 to 29 who had mild COVID-19 (a few samples of this study predate the infection). Cell type and time point are not known.

The chain combines TRBV9 with TRBJ2-3; D tentatively fits TRBD1 or TRBD2 (5 bases each). Per germline, CDR1 SGDLS and CDR2 YYNGEE. This CDR3 has 14 amino acids. V gave up 0 bases and J gave up 4 bases, with 9 bases separating them. CDR3 sequence reads: CASSVDLGADTQYF. CDR3 sequence (DNA): TGTGCCAGCAGCGTAGACCTGGGGGCAGATACGCAGTATTTT.

This clonotype was detected a few times. This rearrangement joins TRBV2 to TRBJ1-1; no clear D. Germline V gene data show CDR1 as SNHLY and CDR2 as FYNNEI. The V end was cut by 6 bases, the J end by 1 base, with 6 bases between. The CDR3 runs to 12 residues. The CDR3 DNA follows: TGTGCCAGCAGCCACAGGAACACTGAAGCTTTCTTT. It is translated as CASSHRNTEAFF.

The chain couples TRBV7-8 to TRBJ2-5; 7 bases fit TRBD2. V shed 5 bases, J shed 3 bases, and the junction held 18 bases outside the gene matches. CDR1 is SGHVS and CDR2 is FQNEAQ in the germline V gene. CDR3 length equals 18 residues. The CDR3 DNA reads as TGTGCCAGCAGCCCGGGAGGCCTAGCGGCCCCCGAGGAAGAGACCCAGTACTTC. Translated: CASSPGGLAAPEEETQYF.

This clonotype has only a few counts. The chain uses TRBV4-1 and TRBJ2-1, with D uncertain. Trimming left V 0 bases short and J 2 bases short, with 8 bases between. Looked up from germline, CDR1 is MGHRA and CDR2 is YSYEKL. The CDR3 length is 15 residues. The CDR3 reads CASSQERAAYNEQFF. The CDR3 DNA is TGCGCCAGCAGCCAAGAAAGGGCTGCCTACAATGAGCAGTTCTTC.

The chain links TRBV15 to TRBJ2-1; the D is unclear. Trimming took 1 base from V and 8 from J, leaving 3 bases between them. The germline gives CDR1 LNHNV, CDR2 YYDKDF (reference sequence). The CDR3 extends over 11 amino acids. This CDR3 reads CATSRAYEQFF. The DNA of the CDR3 is TGTGCCACCAGCAGAGCTTATGAGCAGTTCTTC.

Only a few counts were recorded for this clonotype. The V and J genes are TRBV2 and TRBJ2-7; the match to TRBD2 covers 10 bases. After removal of 2 bases from V and 4 bases from J, the junction contained 5 bases not matched to a gene. The CDR3 has 15 residues. The V gene's germline CDR1 is SNHLY and CDR2 FYNNEI. CDR3 residues: CASSESPSGGYEQYV. As DNA, the CDR3 is TGTGCCAGCAGTGAAAGCCCTAGCGGGGGATACGAGCAGTACGTC.

The chain recombines TRBV11-1 with TRBJ1-1, with D possibly matching TRBD1 (6 bases). V gave up 6 bases and J gave up 5 bases, with 16 bases separating them. Germline loops: CDR1 SGHAT, CDR2 FQDESV (reference sequence). The CDR3 totals 14 residues. This CDR3 reads CASRPQGGGTEAFF. The CDR3 DNA is TGTGCCAGCAGGCCACAGGGAGGAGGGACTGAAGCTTTCTTT.

V and J are TRBV27 and TRBJ2-3; 7 bases fit TRBD2. Per the germline V gene, CDR1 is MNHEY and CDR2 is SMNVEV (reference sequence). After removal of 7 bases from V and 4 bases from J, the junction contained 8 bases not matched to a gene. This CDR3 comprises 14 residues. Written as DNA, the CDR3 is TGTGCCAGCACCACCGGACTAGTGGCAGATACGCAGTATTTT. It specifies CASTTGLVADTQYF.

The chain is built from TRBV6-2 or TRBV6-3 and TRBJ1-6, with 7 bases that match TRBD1. CDR1 and CDR2 (germline): MNHEY, SVGEGT. This CDR3 has 16 amino acids. The trim removed 6 bases at V and 0 bases at J, leaving 5 bases unmatched. The CDR3 sequence: CASRTDRDSYNSPLHF. The CDR3 region has the DNA TGTGCCAGCAGGACTGACAGGGACTCCTATAATTCACCCCTCCACTTT.

This clonotype was seen a single time. This chain's CDR3 is CASSQEPRRNEQFF. The CDR3 region has the DNA TGCGCCAGCAGCCAAGAACCCCGGCGCAATGAGCAGTTCTTC. The chain recombines TRBV4-1 with TRBJ2-1; no definite D call. CDR3 length: 14 amino acids. Germline assignment: CDR1 MGHRA and CDR2 YSYEKL. The germline V and J ends were trimmed by 0 bases and 6 bases, with 9 bases remaining between them.

The chain recombines TRBV10-3 with TRBJ1-1; 8 bases agree with TRBD1. This CDR3 has 16 residues. Germline-derived CDR1 and CDR2 are ENHRY and SYGVKD. Trimming cost V 3 bases and J 1 base; bases outside gene matches: 7. The CDR3 spells CAISDGDRGPNTEAFF. The CDR3 nucleotides read TGTGCCATCAGTGATGGCGACAGGGGCCCGAACACTGAAGCTTTCTTT.

The J gene is TRBJ2-1, the V gene TRBV7-2; D tentatively reads TRBD1 or TRBD2 (5 bases each). Trimming took off 1 base at V and 8 bases at J, with 15 bases between the two ends. This CDR3 spans 15 amino acids. The germline CDR1 and CDR2 sequences are SGHTA and FQGNSA. CDR3 sequence (DNA): TGTGCCAGCAGCTTAGGGCCCACAGGAGGACATGAGCAGTTCTTC. This sequence encodes CASSLGPTGGHEQFF.